This T cell receptor (beta chain) was recovered during a study of T cells after posttransplantation cyclophosphamide. Overall study results and limits: TRB overlap between skin or GI tissue T cells and blood was limited.

Of note for this clone: Its antigen is not identified.

The table came from immunoSEQ multiplex PCR; TCRdb's copy has only in-frame clones and leaves some out. The sample has 20,000 to 25,000 clones, approximately 97% seen once; the top ten hold 0.1% to 0.15%. The CDR3 spans 16 residues. Trimming cost V 5 bases and J 0 bases, with 13 bases left between them. Germline V CDR1 and CDR2: KGHSH, LQKENI. The naive gate required viable CD3+CD4+ or CD3+CD8+ cells with CCR7+CD45RA+CD45RO-CD95-CD27+CD28+ phenotype. The source is a man aged 50-59 years in good health, CMV-negative, and a related stem cell transplant donor. Material: naive CD4+ T cells sorted from PBMCs. The genes are TRBV18 and TRBJ2-2, with D possibly TRBD1 on 6 matching bases. The CDR3 loop is CASSGGQNANTGELFF. CDR3 coding DNA: TGTGCCAGCTCAGGGGGACAAAACGCGAACACCGGGGAGCTGTTTTTT. Full variable domain (outside the CDR3, taken from reference TRBV18 and TRBJ2-2): NAGVMQNPRHLVRRRGQEARLRCSPMKGHSHVYWYRQLPEEGLKFMVYLQKENIIDESGMPKERFSAEFPKEGPSILRIQQVVRGDSAAYFCASSGGQNANTGELFFGEGSRLTVL.